This T cell receptor (beta chain) was retrieved from a study of blood T cell repertoires in COVID-19. The CDR3 consists of 15 residues. The V gene end was trimmed by 3 bases and the J gene end by 10 bases; junction bases not matched to a gene: 10. Germline V lookup: CDR1 SGDLS, CDR2 YYNGEE. The protocol was immunoSEQ multiplex PCR, while the TCRdb copy is restricted to in-frame clones and leaves out a portion. This table has 120,000 to 150,000 clones, roughly 85% appearing once. Sample: peripheral blood. The chain carries TRBV9 and TRBJ1-6, with 7 bases lining up with TRBD1. The clonotype comes from a human donor with acute or convalescent COVID-19. The donor label of this sample is uncertain. CDR3 DNA: TGTGCCAGCAGCGCCGGACAGGCGGTTGTGTCACCCCTCCACTTT. Protein product: CASSAGQAVVSPLHF. Complete variable domain (other parts from reference TRBV9 and TRBJ1-6): DSGVTQTPKHLITATGQRVTLRCSPRSGDLSVYWYQQSLDQGLQFLIQYYNGEERAKGNILERFSAQQFPDLHSELNLSSLELGDSALYFCASSAGQAVVSPLHFGNGTRLTVT.